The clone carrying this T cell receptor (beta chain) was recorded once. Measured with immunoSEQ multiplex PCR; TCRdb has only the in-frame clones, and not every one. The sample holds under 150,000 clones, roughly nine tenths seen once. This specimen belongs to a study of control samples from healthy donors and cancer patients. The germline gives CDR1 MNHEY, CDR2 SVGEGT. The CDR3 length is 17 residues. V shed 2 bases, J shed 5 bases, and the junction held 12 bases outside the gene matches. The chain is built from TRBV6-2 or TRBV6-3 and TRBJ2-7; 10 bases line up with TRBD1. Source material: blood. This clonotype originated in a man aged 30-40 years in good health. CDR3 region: CASSYPPGQGFSNEQYF. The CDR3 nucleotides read TGTGCCAGCAGTTACCCACCGGGACAGGGGTTTTCTAACGAGCAGTACTTC.